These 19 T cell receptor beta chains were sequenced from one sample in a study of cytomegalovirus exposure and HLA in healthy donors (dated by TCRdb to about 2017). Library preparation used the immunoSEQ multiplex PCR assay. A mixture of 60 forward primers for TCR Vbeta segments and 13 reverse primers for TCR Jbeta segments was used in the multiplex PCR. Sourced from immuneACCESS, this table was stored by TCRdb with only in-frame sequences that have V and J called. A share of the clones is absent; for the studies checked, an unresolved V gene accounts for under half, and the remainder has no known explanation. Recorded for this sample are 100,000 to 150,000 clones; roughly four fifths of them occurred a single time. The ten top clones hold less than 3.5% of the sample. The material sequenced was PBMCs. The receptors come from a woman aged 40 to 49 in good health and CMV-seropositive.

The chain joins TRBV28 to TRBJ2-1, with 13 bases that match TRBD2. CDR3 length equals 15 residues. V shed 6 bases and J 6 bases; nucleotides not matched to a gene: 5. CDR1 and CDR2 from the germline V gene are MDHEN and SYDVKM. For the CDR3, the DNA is TGTGCCAGCAGCCGAGGGACTAGCGGGACCAATGAGCAGTTCTTC. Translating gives CASSRGTSGTNEQFF.

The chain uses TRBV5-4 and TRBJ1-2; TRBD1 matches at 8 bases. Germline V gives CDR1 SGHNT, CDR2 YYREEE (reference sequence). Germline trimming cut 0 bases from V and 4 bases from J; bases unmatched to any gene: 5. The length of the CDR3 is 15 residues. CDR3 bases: TGTGCCAGCAGCTTGGAGCAGGGGGCCGCCTATGGCTACACCTTC. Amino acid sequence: CASSLEQGAAYGYTF.

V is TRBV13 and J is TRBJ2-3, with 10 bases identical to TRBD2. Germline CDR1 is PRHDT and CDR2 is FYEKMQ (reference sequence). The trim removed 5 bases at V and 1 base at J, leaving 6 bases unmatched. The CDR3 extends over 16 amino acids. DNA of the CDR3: TGTGCCAGCAGCCATTCCGGGACTAGCGGCACAGATACGCAGTATTTT. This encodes CASSHSGTSGTDTQYF.

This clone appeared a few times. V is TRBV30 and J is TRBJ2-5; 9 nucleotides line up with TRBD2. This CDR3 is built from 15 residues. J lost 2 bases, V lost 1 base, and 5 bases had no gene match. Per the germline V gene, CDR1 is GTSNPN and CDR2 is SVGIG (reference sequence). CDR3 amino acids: CAWSEGLAGQETQYF. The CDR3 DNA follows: TGTGCCTGGAGTGAGGGACTAGCTGGTCAAGAGACCCAGTACTTC. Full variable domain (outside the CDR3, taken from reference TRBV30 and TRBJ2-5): SQTIHQWPATLVQPVGSPLSLECTVEGTSNPNLYWYRQAAGRGLQLLFYSVGIGQISSEVPQNLSASRPQDRQFILSSKKLLLSDSGFYLCAWSEGLAGQETQYFGPGTRLLVL.

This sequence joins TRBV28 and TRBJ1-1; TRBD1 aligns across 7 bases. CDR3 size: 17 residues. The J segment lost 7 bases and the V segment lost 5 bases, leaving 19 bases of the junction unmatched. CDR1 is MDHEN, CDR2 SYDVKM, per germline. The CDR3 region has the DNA TGTGCCAGCAGTCTCCCTCCTTCCGGGACAGTCCCCCTTGAAGCTTTCTTT. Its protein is CASSLPPSGTVPLEAFF. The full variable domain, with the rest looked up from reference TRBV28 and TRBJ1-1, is DVKVTQSSRYLVKRTGEKVFLECVQDMDHENMFWYRQDPGLGLRLIYFSYDVKMKEKGDIPEGYSVSREKKERFSLILESASTNQTSMYLCASSLPPSGTVPLEAFFGQGTRLTVV.

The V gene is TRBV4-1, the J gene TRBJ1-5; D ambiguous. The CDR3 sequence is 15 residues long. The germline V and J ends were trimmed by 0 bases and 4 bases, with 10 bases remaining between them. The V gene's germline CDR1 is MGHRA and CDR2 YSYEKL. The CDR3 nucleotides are TGCGCCAGCAGCCAAGAATTACGGGTTAATCAGCCCCAGCATTTT. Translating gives CASSQELRVNQPQHF.

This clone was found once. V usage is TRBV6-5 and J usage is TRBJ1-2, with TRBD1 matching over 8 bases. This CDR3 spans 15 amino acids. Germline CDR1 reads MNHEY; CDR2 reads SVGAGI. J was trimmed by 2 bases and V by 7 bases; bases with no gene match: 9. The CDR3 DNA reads TGTGCCAGCATGCTTACCAGGGGGCAGAACTATGGCTACACCTTC. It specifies CASMLTRGQNYGYTF.

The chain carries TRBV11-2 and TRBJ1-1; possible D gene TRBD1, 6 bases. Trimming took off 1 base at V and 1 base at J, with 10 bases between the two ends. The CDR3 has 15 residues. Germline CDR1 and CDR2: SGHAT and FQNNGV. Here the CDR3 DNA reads TGTGCCAGCAGCTTAGTTATGGGACAGAACACTGAAGCTTTCTTT. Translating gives CASSLVMGQNTEAFF.

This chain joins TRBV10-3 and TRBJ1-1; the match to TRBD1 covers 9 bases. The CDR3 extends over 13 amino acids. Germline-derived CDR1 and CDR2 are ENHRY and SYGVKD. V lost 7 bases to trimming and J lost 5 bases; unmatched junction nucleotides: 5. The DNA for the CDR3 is TGTGCCATCACCCGGGACAGGGAGACTGAAGCTTTCTTT. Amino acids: CAITRDRETEAFF.

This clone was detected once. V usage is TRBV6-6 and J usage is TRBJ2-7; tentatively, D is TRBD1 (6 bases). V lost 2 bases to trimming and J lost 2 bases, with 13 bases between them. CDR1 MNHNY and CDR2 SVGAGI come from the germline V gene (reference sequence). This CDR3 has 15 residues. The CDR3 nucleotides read TGTGCCAGCAGTTACGGACAGCAGCCTCCCTACGAGCAGTACTTC. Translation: CASSYGQQPPYEQYF.

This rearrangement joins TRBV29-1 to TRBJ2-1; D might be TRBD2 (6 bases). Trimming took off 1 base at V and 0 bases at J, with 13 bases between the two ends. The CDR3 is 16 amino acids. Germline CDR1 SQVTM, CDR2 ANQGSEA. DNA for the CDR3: TGCAGCGTTGAAGGGGAGGATAGTACCTCCTACAATGAGCAGTTCTTC. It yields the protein CSVEGEDSTSYNEQFF.

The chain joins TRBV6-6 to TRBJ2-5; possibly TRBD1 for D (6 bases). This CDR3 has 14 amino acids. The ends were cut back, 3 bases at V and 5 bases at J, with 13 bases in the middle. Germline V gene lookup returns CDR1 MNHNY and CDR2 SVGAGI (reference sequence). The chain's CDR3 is CASSYRGGGETQYF. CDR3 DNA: TGTGCCAGCAGTTATCGAGGGGGTGGGGAGACCCAGTACTTC.

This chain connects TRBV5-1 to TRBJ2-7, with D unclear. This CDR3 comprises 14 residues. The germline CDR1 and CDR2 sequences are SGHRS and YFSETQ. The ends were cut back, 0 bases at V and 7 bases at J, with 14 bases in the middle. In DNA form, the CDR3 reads TGCGCCAGCAGCTTGGCACCCGGTCCCGTGGAGCAGTACTTC. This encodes CASSLAPGPVEQYF.

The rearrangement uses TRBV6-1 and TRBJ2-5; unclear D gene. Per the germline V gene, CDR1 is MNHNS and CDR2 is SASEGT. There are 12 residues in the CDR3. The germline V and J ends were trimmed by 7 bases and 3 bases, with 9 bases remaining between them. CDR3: CASNRDKETQYF. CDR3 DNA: TGTGCCAGCAACAGAGACAAAGAGACCCAGTACTTC.

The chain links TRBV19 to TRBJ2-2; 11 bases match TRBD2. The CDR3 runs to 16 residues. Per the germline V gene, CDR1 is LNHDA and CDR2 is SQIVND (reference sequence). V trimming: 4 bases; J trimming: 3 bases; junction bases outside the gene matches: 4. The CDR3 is CASSKTSGSYTGELFF. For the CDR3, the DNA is TGTGCCAGTAGTAAAACTAGCGGGAGTTACACCGGGGAGCTGTTTTTT.

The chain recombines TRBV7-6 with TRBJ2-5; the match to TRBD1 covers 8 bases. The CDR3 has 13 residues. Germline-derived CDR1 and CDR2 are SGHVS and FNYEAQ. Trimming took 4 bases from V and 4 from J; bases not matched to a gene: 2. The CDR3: CASSSGQGETQYF. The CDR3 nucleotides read TGTGCCAGCAGCTCCGGACAGGGAGAGACCCAGTACTTC.

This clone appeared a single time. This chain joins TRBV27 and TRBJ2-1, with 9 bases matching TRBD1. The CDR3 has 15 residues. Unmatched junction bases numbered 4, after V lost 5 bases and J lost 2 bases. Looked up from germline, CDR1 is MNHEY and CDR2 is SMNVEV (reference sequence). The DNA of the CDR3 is TGTGCCAGCAGTCTAGGGACAGGGACCTACAATGAGCAGTTCTTC. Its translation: CASSLGTGTYNEQFF.

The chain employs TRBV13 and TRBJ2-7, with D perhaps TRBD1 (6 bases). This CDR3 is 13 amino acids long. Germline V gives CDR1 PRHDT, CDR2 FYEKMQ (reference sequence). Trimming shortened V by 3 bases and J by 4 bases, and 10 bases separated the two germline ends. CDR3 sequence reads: CASSLAGEYEQYF. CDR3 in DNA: TGTGCCAGCAGCTTGGCAGGGGAGTACGAGCAGTACTTC.

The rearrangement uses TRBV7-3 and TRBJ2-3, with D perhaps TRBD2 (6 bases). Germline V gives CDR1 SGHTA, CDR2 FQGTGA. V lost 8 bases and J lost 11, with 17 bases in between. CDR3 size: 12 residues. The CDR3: CASSLPGVMQYF. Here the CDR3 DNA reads TGTGCCAGCTCTCTCCCGGGGGTTATGCAGTATTTT. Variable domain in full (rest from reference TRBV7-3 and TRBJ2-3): GAGVSQTPSNKVTEKGKYVELRCDPISGHTALYWYRQSLGQGPEFLIYFQGTGAADDSGLPNDRFFAVRPEGSVSTLKIQRTERGDSAVYLCASSLPGVMQYFGPGTRLTVL.